The present T cell receptor (beta chain) was sequenced within a study of blood T cell repertoires in COVID-19. On the study more broadly: Samples taken during acute and convalescent COVID-19 were collected in the United States, Italy and Spain.

Assignments of participants to cohorts depended upon their own reported clinical history. In the original processing: Researchers report that nucleated cell counts were estimated from reference gene primer amplification. Clones were sequenced by immunoSEQ multiplex PCR, and TCRdb holds only the in-frame ones, with some missing. The V and J calls and the clone size are those of that table, but D and trimming were determined from the DNA. The table lists 300,000 to 400,000 clones, roughly 85% of them singletons. The sample taken for sequencing was PBMCs or T cells enriched from blood (not recorded which). This TCR was recovered from a middle-aged woman with acute COVID-19.

The CDR3: CASSEVSGVQFF. The CDR3 DNA sequence: TGTGCCAGCAGTGAAGTGTCAGGGGTGCAGTTCTTC. This chain connects TRBV6-4 to TRBJ2-1; D is perhaps TRBD1 (6 bases). The CDR3 sequence is 12 residues long. CDR1 MRHNA and CDR2 SNTAGT come from the germline V gene. The V and J ends lost 3 bases and 12 bases respectively, with 12 bases between them.